This T cell receptor beta chain is from a study of control samples from healthy donors and cancer patients. Germline CDR1 is MNHEY and CDR2 is SVGEGT. This CDR3 is built from 17 residues. V lost 2 bases and J 4 bases, leaving 20 bases between the germline ends. Sequenced by immunoSEQ multiplex PCR; TCRdb stores in-frame clones only, minus some. Of roughly 80,000 clones listed, roughly 92% are singletons. The chain is built from TRBV6-2 or TRBV6-3 and TRBJ1-2, with unresolved D. The sample taken for sequencing was blood. The receptor was isolated from a woman aged 55-69 years in good health. The CDR3 spells CASSYAPWRTDSYGYTF. The CDR3 DNA sequence: TGTGCCAGCAGTTACGCCCCTTGGCGGACGGATTCCTATGGCTACACCTTC.